This entry lists 6 T cell receptor beta chains sequenced from one sample in a study of neoadjuvant nivolumab and ipilimumab in lung cancer. Sequencing was performed with immunoSEQ multiplex PCR; in TCRdb, only in-frame clones are kept and a portion is missing. The table records roughly 730 clones, under 90% of them present only once. Here the sequenced sample was adjacent normal lung tissue, taken after neoadjuvant nivolumab, alone or with ipilimumab, at or shortly before surgery. These receptors came from an adult with non-small cell lung cancer.

The DNA of the CDR3 is TGTGCCAGCAGCTTTAGCAATCAGCCCCAGCATTTT. Amino acids: CASSFSNQPQHF. J is TRBJ1-5 and V is TRBV7-3; the D is unclear. The CDR3 is 12 residues long. V was cut by 3 bases and J by 0 bases, with 0 bases left in between. CDR1 and CDR2 (germline): SGHTA, FQGTGA.

The rearrangement uses TRBV5-1 and TRBJ2-7, with TRBD2 identical over 9 bases. Germline trimming cut 0 bases from V and 1 base from J; bases unmatched to any gene: 11. CDR1 SGHRS and CDR2 YFSETQ come from the germline V gene. This CDR3 is 18 amino acids long. CDR3 DNA: TGCGCCAGCAGCTTGGACTCGGGGTACGCGGGAGGGTCCTACGAGCAGTACTTC. This sequence encodes CASSLDSGYAGGSYEQYF.

The rearrangement links TRBV10-3 to TRBJ1-1; D is unresolved. The CDR3 spans 11 residues. Germline assignment: CDR1 ENHRY and CDR2 SYGVKD. V was cut by 2 bases and J by 11 bases, with 9 bases left in between. This CDR3 reads CAISEAEVAFF. The CDR3 DNA reads as TGTGCCATCAGTGAGGCGGAAGTGGCTTTCTTT.

The chain uses TRBV6-6 and TRBJ1-3, with D unclear. CDR1 and CDR2 from the germline V gene are MNHNY and SVGAGI (reference sequence). Trimming removed 2 bases from V and 4 bases from J, with 9 bases in between. This CDR3 contains 14 residues. CDR3 DNA sequence: TGTGCCAGCAGTTACCTCACCGCAGGAAACACCATATATTTT. The encoded protein is CASSYLTAGNTIYF.

J is TRBJ2-2 and V is TRBV28; a weak D match, TRBD2 (5 bases). Looked up from germline, CDR1 is MDHEN and CDR2 is SYDVKM. The germline V and J ends were trimmed by 2 bases and 7 bases, with 11 bases remaining between them. There are 14 residues in the CDR3. This CDR3 reads CASSLRGSDGELFF. CDR3 nucleotides: TGTGCCAGCAGTTTAAGAGGGTCCGACGGGGAGCTGTTTTTT. Full variable domain (rest looked up from reference TRBV28 and TRBJ2-2): DVKVTQSSRYLVKRTGEKVFLECVQDMDHENMFWYRQDPGLGLRLIYFSYDVKMKEKGDIPEGYSVSREKKERFSLILESASTNQTSMYLCASSLRGSDGELFFGEGSRLTVL.

This chain uses TRBV11-3 with TRBJ2-1; D uncertain. The CDR3 consists of 13 residues. V lost 2 bases and J lost 7, with 9 bases in between. The germline CDR1 and CDR2 sequences are SGHNT and YENEEA. The CDR3: CASSLTKINEQFF. The CDR3 DNA follows: TGTGCCAGCAGCTTAACCAAGATAAATGAGCAGTTCTTC.